The 32 T cell receptor beta chains below were found in one sample sequenced in a study of cytomegalovirus exposure and HLA in healthy donors. PCR primers comprised 60 Vbeta and 13 Jbeta primers. TCRdb keeps only in-frame clones here, not all; method: immunoSEQ multiplex PCR. Among some 200,000 clones listed, 75% to 85% were seen once. The sample was PBMCs. Every receptor here comes from a woman aged 18-29 years in good health and CMV-seronegative.

This sequence joins TRBV5-6 and TRBJ2-5; D not certain. V was shortened by 4 bases and J by 4 bases, with 5 bases between the two germline ends. Germline-derived CDR1 and CDR2 are SGHDT and YYEEEE. CDR3 length: 11 residues. The CDR3 sequence is CASSLRETQYF. Here the CDR3 DNA reads TGTGCCAGCAGCCTGAGAGAGACCCAGTACTTC.

The chain uses TRBV28 and TRBJ2-5; 7 bases line up with TRBD2. The CDR3 loop spans 14 amino acids. Germline CDR1 MDHEN, CDR2 SYDVKM. With V trimmed by 2 bases and J by 5 bases, 5 bases remained unmatched. CDR3 residues: CASSLAGVKETQYF. The CDR3, as DNA: TGTGCCAGCAGTTTAGCGGGAGTGAAGGAGACCCAGTACTTC. Full variable domain (missing parts from reference TRBV28 and TRBJ2-5): DVKVTQSSRYLVKRTGEKVFLECVQDMDHENMFWYRQDPGLGLRLIYFSYDVKMKEKGDIPEGYSVSREKKERFSLILESASTNQTSMYLCASSLAGVKETQYFGPGTRLLVL.

V and J are TRBV27 and TRBJ1-2; D is undetermined. The CDR3 has 13 amino acids. Trimming cost V 4 bases and J 5 bases, with 11 bases left between them. Germline-derived CDR1 and CDR2 are MNHEY and SMNVEV (reference sequence). CDR3 sequence: CASSSGVRYGYTF. CDR3 nucleotides: TGTGCCAGCAGTTCCGGGGTTAGGTATGGCTACACCTTC.

This CDR3 reads CASSSRGHEQFF. CDR3 bases: TGTGCCAGCAGCTCCAGGGGACATGAGCAGTTCTTC. This rearrangement joins TRBV7-2 to TRBJ2-1; D is perhaps TRBD1 (6 bases). Per the germline V gene, CDR1 is SGHTA and CDR2 is FQGNSA. This CDR3 region has 12 residues. Between the trimmed V and J ends, which lost 4 bases and 8 bases, there was a span of 9 bases.

The chain links TRBV5-5 to TRBJ2-2, with a tentative D call TRBD1 (6 bases). Trimming took 2 bases from V and 4 from J, leaving 15 bases between them. Germline V gene lookup returns CDR1 SGHKS and CDR2 YYEKEE (reference sequence). This CDR3 has 16 amino acids. The CDR3 nucleotides are TGTGCCAGCAGCTTCACAGGGTGGGGGCTCACCGGGGAGCTGTTTTTT. Its translation is CASSFTGWGLTGELFF.

Judged by abundance, this clone is large (0.1 to 1%). V usage is TRBV4-2 and J usage is TRBJ1-1, with 7 bases that match TRBD1. CDR3 length equals 17 residues. The V and J ends lost 0 bases and 11 bases, in that order; junction bases with no gene match: 18. Germline V gene data show CDR1 as LGHNA and CDR2 as YNFKEQ. CDR3 sequence: CASSQDKGGLGGLAAFF. The CDR3 DNA reads TGTGCCAGCAGCCAAGATAAAGGGGGCCTTGGGGGGCTGGCCGCTTTCTTT.

On this clone itself: This same CDR3 is encoded by further DNA sequences in the sample. The chain employs TRBV28 and TRBJ1-2, with 7 bases identical to TRBD1. After removal of 6 bases from V and 4 bases from J, the junction contained 5 bases not matched to a gene. Per the germline V gene, CDR1 is MDHEN and CDR2 is SYDVKM. The CDR3 totals 13 residues. CDR3 loop: CASSLQGSYGYTF. DNA for the CDR3: TGTGCCAGCAGCCTACAGGGGTCCTATGGCTACACCTTC.

The gene calls are TRBV15 and TRBJ2-7, with 8 bases fitting TRBD2. V lost 10 bases to trimming and J lost 2 bases; unmatched junction nucleotides: 7. The germline V gene has CDR1 LNHNV and CDR2 YYDKDF (reference sequence). This CDR3 has 13 amino acids. CDR3 sequence (DNA): TGTGCCATACGGGCGGGGGGAACCTACGAGCAGTACTTC. Translated: CAIRAGGTYEQYF.

This chain links TRBV6-5 with TRBJ1-6; D is perhaps TRBD1 (6 bases). Germline V gene lookup returns CDR1 MNHEY and CDR2 SVGAGI. Trimming pared 7 bases from V and 8 bases from J, leaving 15 bases between. The CDR3 runs to 14 residues. CDR3 bases: TGTGCCAGCACCCCCGGGGGGCTGGATTCACCCCTCCACTTT. Its protein product is CASTPGGLDSPLHF.

V gene TRBV10-1 combines with J gene TRBJ2-7; 9 bases line up with TRBD2. J was trimmed by 4 bases and V by 3 bases; bases with no gene match: 10. The CDR3 extends over 16 amino acids. Germline lookup yields CDR1 WNHNN and CDR2 SYGVQD (reference sequence). CDR3 region: CASSDSGGPRGYEQYF. The CDR3 DNA reads TGCGCCAGCAGTGACAGCGGGGGGCCTCGGGGGTACGAGCAGTACTTC.

V is TRBV2 and J is TRBJ2-5; 8 bases map to TRBD2. The CDR3 length is 13 residues. Per the germline V gene, CDR1 is SNHLY and CDR2 is FYNNEI. V lost 6 bases to trimming and J lost 4 bases; unmatched junction nucleotides: 4. CDR3 sequence reads: CASSGGAPETQYF. The CDR3 DNA is TGTGCCAGCAGCGGGGGGGCCCCAGAGACCCAGTACTTC.

This chain uses TRBV12-2 with TRBJ1-2; the table assigns TRBD1, which was not confirmed against the DNA. TRBV12-2 has pseudogene status. CDR3 length: 19 residues. CDR3 coding DNA: TGTGCAAGTCCAGATACCCGAGACAGGGCTTATGCTGGGAACTATGGCTACACCTTC. Translation: CASPDTRDRAYAGNYGYTF.

This clone was recorded a few times. The J gene is TRBJ2-1, the V gene TRBV19; D is unresolved. The CDR3 extends over 14 amino acids. Germline V gene lookup returns CDR1 LNHDA and CDR2 SQIVND (reference sequence). Between the trimmed V and J ends, which lost 2 bases and 6 bases, there was a span of 11 bases. This CDR3 is CASSIRGAGNEQFF. The CDR3 nucleotides are TGTGCCAGTAGTATAAGAGGAGCTGGCAATGAGCAGTTCTTC.

The chain's CDR3 is CAWREQVSYNSPLHF. For the CDR3, the DNA is TGTGCCTGGAGGGAACAGGTCTCCTATAATTCACCCCTCCACTTT. V and J are TRBV30 and TRBJ1-6; TRBD1 is a possible D gene (5 bases). The germline V and J ends were trimmed by 3 bases and 0 bases, with 9 bases remaining between them. The CDR3 is 15 amino acids. Germline V gene sequence: CDR1 GTSNPN, CDR2 SVGIG (reference sequence).

The rearrangement links TRBV11-2 to TRBJ2-6, with 12 bases aligning to TRBD2. CDR1 is SGHAT, CDR2 FQNNGV, per germline. The trim removed 4 bases at V and 2 bases at J, leaving 9 bases unmatched. The length of the CDR3 is 19 residues. In DNA, the CDR3 is TGTGCCAGCAGCTATACGACTAGCGGGGGATTAACTGGGGCCAACGTCCTGACTTTC. It is translated as CASSYTTSGGLTGANVLTF.

This sequence joins TRBV5-1 and TRBJ2-5; 9 nucleotides match TRBD2. The end of the DNA is better explained by TRBJ2-7, so the J call may be wrong. This CDR3 comprises 15 residues. Germline V CDR1 and CDR2: SGHRS, YFSETQ. CDR3 in DNA: TGCGCCAGCAGCTTCGGACTAGCGCTATCATACGAGCAGTACTTC. It codes for CASSFGLALSYEQYF.

The rearrangement joins TRBV5-1 to TRBJ1-1; perhaps TRBD1 as D (5 bases). Germline assignment: CDR1 SGHRS and CDR2 YFSETQ. CDR3 size: 15 residues. Trimming stripped 4 bases from V and 1 base from J, with 14 bases between. For the CDR3, the DNA is TGCGCCAGCAGCCCCCGCCGACAGCCGAACACTGAAGCTTTCTTT. It translates to CASSPRRQPNTEAFF.

The rearrangement uses TRBV6-5 and TRBJ1-5; 8 positions agree with TRBD1. Germline CDR1 is MNHEY and CDR2 is SVGAGI. There are 15 residues in the CDR3. V lost 4 bases and J lost 7; bases outside the gene matches: 9. Written as DNA, the CDR3 is TGTGCCAGCAGTTCCAGGACAGGGCCAGAGCAGCCCCAGCATTTT. It codes for CASSSRTGPEQPQHF.

A few counts support this clone. V usage is TRBV6-1 and J usage is TRBJ1-3; TRBD1 is a possible D gene (5 bases). The ends were cut back, 2 bases at V and 0 bases at J, with 11 bases in the middle. The CDR3 is 16 residues long. Germline V gene lookup returns CDR1 MNHNS and CDR2 SASEGT. The CDR3 DNA sequence: TGTGCCAGCAGTGAAAGTAAGGGGCTCTCTGGAAACACCATATATTTT. This translates into CASSESKGLSGNTIYF.

The chain combines TRBV19 with TRBJ2-2; no firm D call. CDR1 and CDR2 from the germline V gene are LNHDA and SQIVND (reference sequence). This CDR3 is built from 14 residues. V gave up 7 bases and J gave up 7 bases, with 16 bases separating them. This chain's CDR3 is CASTIASIRGELFF. CDR3 bases: TGTGCCAGTACCATAGCCTCTATCCGCGGGGAGCTGTTTTTT.

The chain is built from TRBV11-1 and TRBJ2-1; perhaps TRBD2 as D (5 bases). With 11 bases removed from V and 0 bases from J, the gap between germline ends came to 14 bases. The CDR3 is 14 residues long. CDR1 and CDR2 from the germline V gene are SGHAT and FQDESV (reference sequence). In nucleotides, the CDR3 is TGTGCCTCTGAGGGCGGAAGCTCCTACAATGAGCAGTTCTTC. It encodes CASEGGSSYNEQFF. The full variable domain, rest sourced from reference TRBV11-1 and TRBJ2-1, is EAEVAQSPRYKITEKSQAVAFWCDPISGHATLYWYRQILGQGPELLVQFQDESVVDDSQLPKDRFSAERLKGVDSTLKIQPAELGDSAMYLCASEGGSSYNEQFFGPGTRLTVL.

The chain is built from TRBV6-1 and TRBJ2-7, with D maybe TRBD1 (5 bases). V was pared by 3 bases and J by 6 bases, with 9 bases between. The CDR3 length is 12 residues. From germline, CDR1 is MNHNS and CDR2 SASEGT. In nucleotides, the CDR3 is TGTGCCAGCAGTGACGCAGGGTTCGAGCAGTACTTC. Translated: CASSDAGFEQYF.

This chain uses TRBV5-1 with TRBJ2-3; maybe TRBD2 (5 bases). The germline V and J ends were trimmed by 4 bases and 4 bases, with 7 bases remaining between them. Germline assignment: CDR1 SGHRS and CDR2 YFSETQ. The CDR3 loop spans 12 amino acids. CDR3 in amino acids: CASSPGSDTQYF. For the CDR3, the DNA is TGCGCCAGCAGCCCGGGATCAGATACGCAGTATTTT.

The V and J genes are TRBV27 and TRBJ2-1; D not resolved. V dropped 0 bases and J dropped 0 bases, with 9 bases sitting between them. Germline V gene sequence: CDR1 MNHEY, CDR2 SMNVEV (reference sequence). The CDR3 covers 16 residues. CDR3 amino acids: CASSLSPFSSYNEQFF. The CDR3 coding sequence is TGTGCCAGCAGTTTATCCCCCTTCAGCTCCTACAATGAGCAGTTCTTC.

The V gene is TRBV19, the J gene TRBJ2-2; 8 nucleotides align to TRBD2. J was trimmed by 5 bases and V by 0 bases; bases with no gene match: 8. Germline V gives CDR1 LNHDA, CDR2 SQIVND (reference sequence). The CDR3 spans 17 residues. The CDR3 loop is CASSIDPGGPRTGELFF. CDR3 sequence (DNA): TGTGCCAGTAGTATAGACCCGGGAGGGCCTCGGACCGGGGAGCTGTTTTTT.

V and J are TRBV18 and TRBJ2-2, with D tentatively TRBD1 (6 bases). CDR3 length: 14 residues. Germline CDR1 and CDR2: KGHSH and LQKENI. Trimming pared 3 bases from V and 2 bases from J, leaving 7 bases between. This CDR3 reads CASSPRGNTGELFF. CDR3 nucleotide sequence: TGTGCCAGCTCACCCAGGGGAAACACCGGGGAGCTGTTTTTT.

The CDR3 here is CATSRGQGNYGYTF. CDR3 nucleotide sequence: TGTGCCACCAGCAGAGGACAGGGGAACTATGGCTACACCTTC. The chain links TRBV15 to TRBJ1-2; 8 bases line up with TRBD1. CDR1 and CDR2 (germline): LNHNV, YYDKDF (reference sequence). The CDR3 is 14 residues long. Unmatched junction bases numbered 0, after V lost 1 base and J lost 2 bases.

V and J are TRBV18 and TRBJ2-1; maybe TRBD2 (5 bases). Trimming removed 5 bases at V and 11 bases at J, with 7 bases between. Germline CDR1 reads KGHSH; CDR2 reads LQKENI. The CDR3 has 10 residues. CDR3 DNA: TGTGCCAGCTCAGGACTTCAGCAGTTCTTC. Translating gives CASSGLQQFF.

This clone was recorded a few times. The chain uses TRBV10-3 and TRBJ2-7, with 11 bases lining up with TRBD1. The CDR3 extends over 13 amino acids. With 6 bases clipped from V and 6 bases from J, the junction kept 4 bases outside the gene matches. The germline V gene has CDR1 ENHRY and CDR2 SYGVKD. For the CDR3, the DNA is TGTGCCATCAGAGGGACAGGGGGTGGCGAGCAGTACTTC. Protein: CAIRGTGGGEQYF.

The chain recombines TRBV5-8 with TRBJ1-2; no firm D call. The CDR3 consists of 12 residues. Trimming pared 2 bases from V and 8 bases from J, leaving 10 bases between. CDR1 and CDR2 from the germline V gene are SGHTS and YDEGEE. This CDR3 is CASSLYSNGYTF. In DNA form, the CDR3 reads TGTGCCAGCAGCTTATATAGTAACGGCTACACCTTC.

The chain uses TRBV9 and TRBJ2-1; maybe TRBD2 (6 bases). Trimming stripped 0 bases from V and 6 bases from J, with 13 bases between. The CDR3 runs 15 residues. CDR1 is SGDLS and CDR2 is YYNGEE in the germline V gene. The CDR3 DNA sequence: TGTGCCAGCAGCGTAGGTGGCCTAGCGTCCAATGAGCAGTTCTTC. Residues: CASSVGGLASNEQFF. Full variable domain (outside the CDR3, taken from reference TRBV9 and TRBJ2-1): DSGVTQTPKHLITATGQRVTLRCSPRSGDLSVYWYQQSLDQGLQFLIQYYNGEERAKGNILERFSAQQFPDLHSELNLSSLELGDSALYFCASSVGGLASNEQFFGPGTRLTVL.

The V gene is TRBV5-6, the J gene TRBJ2-7; D ambiguous. Germline V gene data show CDR1 as SGHDT and CDR2 as YYEEEE. The V end was cut by 2 bases, the J end by 3 bases, with 6 bases between. The CDR3 contains 12 residues. The CDR3 region has the DNA TGTGCCAGCAGCTTTGGCGGCTACGAGCAGTACTTC. Protein product: CASSFGGYEQYF.